The clone carrying this T cell receptor (beta chain) was counted between two and nine times. The data derive from a study of blood T cells in healthy people across ages. Using a J-beta primer mix together with a sample-barcoded 5' primer, a second PCR was run for about 6 to 12 cycles. Using its own MiXCR run on the 5' RACE reads, TCRdb lists one record per CDR3 protein. Here the sample spans around 900,000 distinct CDR3 sequences, 29% being singletons. Sequenced: blood. The sequence came from a woman of 80 years or more in good health.

CDR3 residues: CASSPSVRTLTGELFF. The DNA for the CDR3 is TGTGCCAGCAGCCCGTCGGTCAGGACGTTGACCGGGGAGCTGTTTTTT. This rearrangement joins TRBV13 to TRBJ2-2; D ambiguous. Deletions cut 5 bases from V and 5 bases from J, with 18 bases between. CDR1 is PRHDT and CDR2 is FYEKMQ in the germline V gene (reference sequence). CDR3 length equals 16 residues.